This T cell receptor beta chain was sequenced in a study of T cells in Graves' hyperthyroidism and ophthalmopathy. TCR beta CDR3 sequences were amplified from RNA transcripts. The primer set for the first-round RT-PCR of the TCR CDR3 was HTBI. Using its own MiXCR run on the multiplex PCR reads, TCRdb lists one record per CDR3 protein. The data contain about 460,000 distinct CDR3 sequences, under 25% of them singletons. The CDR3 has 14 residues. V was clipped by 3 bases and J by 6 bases, with 15 bases between them. Germline lookup yields CDR1 MGHRA and CDR2 YSYEKL. Individuals with ophthalmopathy presented a Clinical Activity Score of at least 3, a NOSPECS grade of at least 4 and a duration under 3 months. Reasons for excluding patients were uncontrolled infection, other autoimmune disease, pregnancy or lactation. Clinicians diagnosed patients from clinical symptoms, serum thyroxine and TRAb, thyroid ultrasound and orbital computed tomography.

A word on this clonotype: The antigen is undetermined.

Study results and caveats: Blood shared most expanded thyroid clonotypes above 0.001.

The clonotype was recovered from a woman in her 70s with Graves' ophthalmopathy. The material sequenced was blood. The chain combines TRBV4-1 with TRBJ2-7; D is perhaps TRBD2 (6 bases). The CDR3 DNA is TGCGCCAGCAGCCACTCTGGGACTGAGGGCGAGCAGTACTTC. It encodes CASSHSGTEGEQYF.